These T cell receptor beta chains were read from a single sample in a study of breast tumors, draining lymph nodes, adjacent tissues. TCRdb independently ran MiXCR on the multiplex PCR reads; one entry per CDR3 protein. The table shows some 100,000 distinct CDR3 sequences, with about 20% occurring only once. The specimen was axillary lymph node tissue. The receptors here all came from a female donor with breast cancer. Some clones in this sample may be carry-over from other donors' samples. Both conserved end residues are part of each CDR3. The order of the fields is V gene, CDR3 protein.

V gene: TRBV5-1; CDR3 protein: CASSPGTGGFGELFF
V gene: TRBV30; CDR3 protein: CAVSTSGNTIYF
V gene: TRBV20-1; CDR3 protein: CSARTGKQPQHF
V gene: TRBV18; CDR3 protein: CASSEGRDQPQHF
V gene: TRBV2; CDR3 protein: CASKPGRSYEQYF
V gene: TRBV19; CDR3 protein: CASRRELRTDPYGYTF
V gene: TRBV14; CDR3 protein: CASSQYSDPRGYGYTF
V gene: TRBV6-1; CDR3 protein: CASSLAGDYNEQFF
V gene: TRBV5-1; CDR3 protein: CASSPGPHNEQFF
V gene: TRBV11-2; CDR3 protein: CASSTEAGTYEQYF
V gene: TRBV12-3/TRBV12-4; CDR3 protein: CASSLTEKGTGGYTF
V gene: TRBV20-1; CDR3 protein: CSARDSRQPNAEAFF
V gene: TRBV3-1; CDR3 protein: CASSQGPGTTETQYF
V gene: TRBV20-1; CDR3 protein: CSVDTDTQYF
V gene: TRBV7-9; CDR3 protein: CASSSGTGEYEQYF
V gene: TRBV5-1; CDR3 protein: CASSLTGVDTQYF
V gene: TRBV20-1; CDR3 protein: CSAPAAQDNTEAFF
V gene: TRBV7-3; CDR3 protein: CASSQQGRSGGELFF
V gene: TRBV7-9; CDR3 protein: CASSNSDLQFF
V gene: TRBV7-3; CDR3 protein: CASSPRPRPDTQYF
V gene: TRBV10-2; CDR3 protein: CASSEGQGPYEQYF
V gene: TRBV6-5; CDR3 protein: CASSYARAPGELFF